This T cell receptor beta chain was documented in a study of T cell repertoires in cytomegalovirus infection. This clonotype came up many times. Trimming at V came to 8 bases and at J to 2 bases, leaving 7 bases not matched to a gene. The CDR3 totals 15 residues. The V gene's germline CDR1 is SGHTA and CDR2 FQGNSA. TCRdb redid the calling of the reads with MiXCR, one entry per CDR3 protein. Among 250,000 to 300,000 distinct CDR3 sequences listed, 25% were seen once. Sequencing was performed on PBMCs. The chain combines TRBV7-2 with TRBJ2-7; TRBD2 aligns across 12 bases. The TCR sequence derives from a human donor in good health (CMV status not recorded). Some clones in this sample may be carry-over from other donors' samples. The CDR3 reads CASRRRLAGAYEQYF. For the CDR3, the DNA is TGTGCCAGCCGCCGAAGACTAGCGGGAGCCTACGAGCAGTACTTC.